This TCR beta chain was observed in a study of T cell changes during pregnancy in multiple sclerosis. Some clones are missing from TCRdb's copy, which holds only in-frame ones; the method was immunoSEQ multiplex PCR. The table records over 50,000 clones, 90% of them present only once. The sequencing used peripheral blood, collected in the first trimester of pregnancy. This clonotype was obtained from a female donor in good health, enrolled as a control in a pregnancy study.

In DNA, the CDR3 is TGTGCCAGCAGTATCCGACAGGGGGCATGGGAAAAACTGTTTTTT. This gives the protein CASSIRQGAWEKLFF. The rearrangement uses TRBV6-1 and TRBJ1-4, with 10 bases lining up with TRBD1. CDR1 is MNHNS and CDR2 is SASEGT in the germline V gene. Trimming took 5 bases from V and 8 from J; bases not matched to a gene: 8. This CDR3 contains 15 residues.